This entry features one T cell receptor beta chain sequence. The target antigen is unknown. This sample is part of a study of cytomegalovirus exposure and HLA in healthy donors. The CDR3 loop spans 14 amino acids. Germline CDR1 is SGHAT and CDR2 is FQNNGV. V was trimmed by 5 bases and J by 2 bases, leaving 12 bases between them. Use of 60 Vbeta and 13 Jbeta primers characterized the PCR. Sequencing used immunoSEQ multiplex PCR; TCRdb keeps in-frame clones, though not all of them. The sample lists roughly 200,000 clones, around 78% occurring once. Study results and caveats: In a later analysis, TCR beta V- and J-gene trimming was associated with a missense DCLRE1C variant. Near-uniform donor sequencing depth was presumed by presence/absence analyses.

The sequence was collected from a man aged 30 to 45 in good health and CMV-seronegative. The chain joins TRBV11-2 to TRBJ2-5; D call uncertain. The sequencing sample was made of PBMCs. The CDR3 coding sequence is TGTGCCAGCAGCACTATTAAACTACAAGAGACCCAGTACTTC. Its protein is CASSTIKLQETQYF.